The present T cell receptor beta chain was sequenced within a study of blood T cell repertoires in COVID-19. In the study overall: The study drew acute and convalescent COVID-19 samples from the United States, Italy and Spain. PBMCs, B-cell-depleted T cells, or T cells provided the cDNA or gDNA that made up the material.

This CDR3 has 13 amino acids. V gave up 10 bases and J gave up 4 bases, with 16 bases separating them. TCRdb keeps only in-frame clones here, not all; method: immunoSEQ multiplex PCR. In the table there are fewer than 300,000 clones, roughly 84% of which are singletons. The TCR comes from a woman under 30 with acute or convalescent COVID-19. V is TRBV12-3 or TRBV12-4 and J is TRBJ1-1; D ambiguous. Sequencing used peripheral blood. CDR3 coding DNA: TGTGCCACCCCCCCAATCTCAGGCACTGAAGCTTTCTTT. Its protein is CATPPISGTEAFF.